This T cell receptor (beta chain) appears in the sequencing data of a study of response to subunit inactivated influenza vaccine (dated by TCRdb to the late 2010s). Some background on the complete study: The study used deep quantitative T cell receptor repertoire profiling to track responses to a trivalent subunit inactivated influenza vaccine. Overall study results and their limits: It was suggested by the authors that each seasonal influenza vaccination may recruit only a limited number of new T cells.

The library was produced with RT-PCR. TCRdb records Illumina HiSeq 2500 as the sequencer. TCRdb ran its own pipeline on the public reads, namely fastp trimming at Q25 and MiXCR clone calling, and kept in-frame beta chains. Records with the same CDR3 protein are collapsed into one entry carrying the most frequent genes and DNA. The table for this sample lists more than 700,000 distinct CDR3 sequences; approximately 22% of them were counted only once. The ten most abundant clones make up approximately 10% of the sample. V drops 2 bases and J drops 0 bases, leaving 8 bases in between. The CDR3 runs 15 residues from the cysteine to the phenylalanine. The entry retains the CDR3 DNA only, 45 bases that are in frame from base 1. The germline V gene specifies SGHTA as CDR1 and FQGTGA as CDR2. Comments on this clonotype: The antigen this receptor binds is unknown. Nothing much larger sits one base from this clone, and base qualities are not available.

Specimen: PBMCs from blood, collected 4 to 6 days after vaccination. This chain is built from TRBV7-3 and TRBJ2-1; the D region possibly corresponds to TRBD1 (6 bases align). The receptor's source is a man between 45 and 60 years old who received an inactivated influenza vaccine. Donor details come from another sample of the same person, matched by shared clones. The CDR3 region reads CASSLHRASYNEQFF. The nucleotide sequence reads as follows: TGTGCCAGCAGCTTACACAGGGCCTCCTACAATGAGCAGTTCTTC.